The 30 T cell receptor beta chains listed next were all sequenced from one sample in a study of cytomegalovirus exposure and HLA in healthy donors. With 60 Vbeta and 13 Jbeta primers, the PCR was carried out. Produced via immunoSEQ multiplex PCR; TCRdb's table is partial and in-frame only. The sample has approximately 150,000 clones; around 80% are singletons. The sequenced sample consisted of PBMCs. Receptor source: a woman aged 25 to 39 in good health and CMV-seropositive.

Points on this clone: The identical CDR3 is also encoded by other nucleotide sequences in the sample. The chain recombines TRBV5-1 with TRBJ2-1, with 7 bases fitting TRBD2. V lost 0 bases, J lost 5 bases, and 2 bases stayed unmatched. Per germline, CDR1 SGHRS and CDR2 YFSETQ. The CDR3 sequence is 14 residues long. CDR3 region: CASSLGGGDNEQFF. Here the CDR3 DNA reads TGCGCCAGCAGCTTGGGCGGGGGTGACAATGAGCAGTTCTTC.

The CDR3: CASSLRVAGDTQYF. The CDR3 DNA reads as TGTGCCAGCAGCTTGCGCGTAGCCGGAGATACGCAGTATTTT. The rearrangement joins TRBV5-4 to TRBJ2-3, with D unclear. CDR1 SGHNT and CDR2 YYREEE come from the germline V gene (reference sequence). This CDR3 is built from 14 residues. Between the trimmed V and J ends, which lost 1 base and 5 bases, there was a span of 11 bases.

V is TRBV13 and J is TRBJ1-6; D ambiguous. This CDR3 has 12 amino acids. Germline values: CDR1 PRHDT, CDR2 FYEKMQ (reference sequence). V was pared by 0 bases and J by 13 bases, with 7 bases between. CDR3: CASSLGGEPLHF. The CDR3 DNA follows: TGTGCCAGCAGCTTAGGGGGAGAGCCCCTCCACTTT. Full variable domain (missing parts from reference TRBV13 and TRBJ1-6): AAGVIQSPRHLIKEKRETATLKCYPIPRHDTVYWYQQGPGQDPQFLISFYEKMQSDKGSIPDRFSAQQFSDYHSELNMSSLELGDSALYFCASSLGGEPLHFGNGTRLTVT.

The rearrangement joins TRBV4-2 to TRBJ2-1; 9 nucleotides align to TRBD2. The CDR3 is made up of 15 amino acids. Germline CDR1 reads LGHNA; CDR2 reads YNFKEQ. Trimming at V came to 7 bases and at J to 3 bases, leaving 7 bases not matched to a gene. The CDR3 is CASNARGGRYNEQFF. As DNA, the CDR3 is TGTGCCAGCAACGCGCGGGGGGGCCGCTACAATGAGCAGTTCTTC.

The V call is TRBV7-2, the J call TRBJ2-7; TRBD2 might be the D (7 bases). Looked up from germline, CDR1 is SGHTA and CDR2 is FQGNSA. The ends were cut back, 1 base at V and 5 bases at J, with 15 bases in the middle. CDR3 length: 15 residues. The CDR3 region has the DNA TGTGCCAGCAGCTTAGTGAGAGGGGGGGCGGACGAGCAGTACTTC. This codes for CASSLVRGGADEQYF.

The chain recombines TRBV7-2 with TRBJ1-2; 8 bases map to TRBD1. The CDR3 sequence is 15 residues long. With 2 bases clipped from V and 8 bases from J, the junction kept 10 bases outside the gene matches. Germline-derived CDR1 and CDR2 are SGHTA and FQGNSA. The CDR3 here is CASSLYLQGGEGYTF. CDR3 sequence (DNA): TGTGCCAGCAGCTTATATTTACAGGGGGGGGAGGGCTACACCTTC.

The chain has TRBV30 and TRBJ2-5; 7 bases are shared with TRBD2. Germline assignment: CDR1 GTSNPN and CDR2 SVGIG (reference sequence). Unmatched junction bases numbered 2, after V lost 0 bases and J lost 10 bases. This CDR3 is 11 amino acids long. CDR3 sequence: CAWSVRGGQYF. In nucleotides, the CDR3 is TGTGCCTGGAGTGTACGCGGGGGCCAGTACTTC.

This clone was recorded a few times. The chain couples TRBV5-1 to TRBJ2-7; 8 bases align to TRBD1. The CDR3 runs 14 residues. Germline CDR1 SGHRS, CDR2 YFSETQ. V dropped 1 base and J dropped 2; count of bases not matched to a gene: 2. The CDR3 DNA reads TGCGCCAGCAGCTTGAGGGGACAGGCCTACGAGCAGTACTTC. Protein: CASSLRGQAYEQYF.

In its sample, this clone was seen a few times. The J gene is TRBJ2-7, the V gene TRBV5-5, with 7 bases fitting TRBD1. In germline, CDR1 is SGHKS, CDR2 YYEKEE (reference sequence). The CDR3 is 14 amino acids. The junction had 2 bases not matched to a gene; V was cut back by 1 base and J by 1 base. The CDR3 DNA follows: TGTGCCAGCAGCTTGACAGGGGAGTCCTACGAGCAGTACTTC. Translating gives CASSLTGESYEQYF.

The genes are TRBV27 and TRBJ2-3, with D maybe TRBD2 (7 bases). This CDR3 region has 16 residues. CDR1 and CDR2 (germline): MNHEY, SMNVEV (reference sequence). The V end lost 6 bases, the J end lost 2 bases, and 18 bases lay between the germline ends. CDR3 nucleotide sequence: TGTGCCAGCAGCCCCCCGTGGCGGGGGCTCACAGATACGCAGTATTTT. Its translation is CASSPPWRGLTDTQYF.

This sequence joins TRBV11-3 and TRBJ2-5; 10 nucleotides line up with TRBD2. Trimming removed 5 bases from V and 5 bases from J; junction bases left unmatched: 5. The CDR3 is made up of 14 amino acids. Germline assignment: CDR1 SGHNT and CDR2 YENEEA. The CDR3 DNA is TGTGCCAGCAGCGCCGGGACTAGCGCGGAGACCCAGTACTTC. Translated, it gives CASSAGTSAETQYF.

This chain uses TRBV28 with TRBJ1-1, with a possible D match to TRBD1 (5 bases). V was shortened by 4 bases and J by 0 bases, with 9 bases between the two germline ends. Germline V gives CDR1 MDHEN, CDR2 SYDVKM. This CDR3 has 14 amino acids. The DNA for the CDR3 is TGTGCCAGCAGTTCCTACAGGATGAACACTGAAGCTTTCTTT. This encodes CASSSYRMNTEAFF. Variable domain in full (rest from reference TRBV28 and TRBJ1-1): DVKVTQSSRYLVKRTGEKVFLECVQDMDHENMFWYRQDPGLGLRLIYFSYDVKMKEKGDIPEGYSVSREKKERFSLILESASTNQTSMYLCASSSYRMNTEAFFGQGTRLTVV.

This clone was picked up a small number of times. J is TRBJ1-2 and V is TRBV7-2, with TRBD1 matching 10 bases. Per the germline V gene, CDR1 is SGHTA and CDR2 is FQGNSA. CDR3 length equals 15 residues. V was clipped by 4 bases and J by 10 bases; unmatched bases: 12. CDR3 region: CASSSDRGPGIYYTF. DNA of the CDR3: TGTGCCAGCAGCTCCGACAGGGGGCCGGGTATCTACTACACCTTC. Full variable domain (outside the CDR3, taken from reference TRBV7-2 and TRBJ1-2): GAGVSQSPSNKVTEKGKDVELRCDPISGHTALYWYRQSLGQGLEFLIYFQGNSAPDKSGLPSDRFSAERTGGSVSTLTIQRTQQEDSAVYLCASSSDRGPGIYYTFGSGTRLTVV.

The CDR3 here is CASSSPRDKGEKLFF. Written as DNA, the CDR3 is TGTGCCAGCAGTTCTCCCCGGGACAAGGGTGAAAAACTGTTTTTT. The chain joins TRBV6-5 to TRBJ1-4; tentatively, D is TRBD1 (6 bases). This CDR3 comprises 15 residues. CDR1 and CDR2 (germline): MNHEY, SVGAGI. V lost 4 bases to trimming and J lost 7 bases, with 16 bases between them.

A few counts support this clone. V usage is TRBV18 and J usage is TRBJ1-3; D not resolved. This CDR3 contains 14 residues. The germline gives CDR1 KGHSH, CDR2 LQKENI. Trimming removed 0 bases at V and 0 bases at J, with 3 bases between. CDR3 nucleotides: TGTGCCAGCTCACCACCAGCCTCTGGAAACACCATATATTTT. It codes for CASSPPASGNTIYF. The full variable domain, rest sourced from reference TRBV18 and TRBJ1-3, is NAGVMQNPRHLVRRRGQEARLRCSPMKGHSHVYWYRQLPEEGLKFMVYLQKENIIDESGMPKERFSAEFPKEGPSILRIQQVVRGDSAAYFCASSPPASGNTIYFGEGSWLTVV.

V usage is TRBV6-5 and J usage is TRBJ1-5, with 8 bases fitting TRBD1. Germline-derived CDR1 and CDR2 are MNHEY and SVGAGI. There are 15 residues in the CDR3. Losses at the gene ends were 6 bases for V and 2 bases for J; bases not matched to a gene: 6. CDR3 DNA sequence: TGTGCCAGCAGCCCGTGGGGACAGGGCAATCAGCCCCAGCATTTT. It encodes CASSPWGQGNQPQHF.

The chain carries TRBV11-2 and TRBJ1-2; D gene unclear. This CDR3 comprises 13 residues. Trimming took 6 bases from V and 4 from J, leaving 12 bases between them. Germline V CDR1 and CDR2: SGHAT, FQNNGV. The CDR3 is CASSSGRVYGYTF. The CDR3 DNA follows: TGTGCCAGCAGTTCGGGAAGGGTCTATGGCTACACCTTC.

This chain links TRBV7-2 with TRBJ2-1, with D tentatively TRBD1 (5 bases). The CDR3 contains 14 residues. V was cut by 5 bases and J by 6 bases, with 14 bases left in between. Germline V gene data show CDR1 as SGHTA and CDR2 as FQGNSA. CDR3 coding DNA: TGTGCCAGCAGCAGCCGGCAGGGAATCAATGAGCAGTTCTTC. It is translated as CASSSRQGINEQFF.

The CDR3 DNA sequence: TGTGCCAGCAGCTACTCCACAGGAGACGGCTACACCTTC. It yields the protein CASSYSTGDGYTF. The V gene is TRBV13, the J gene TRBJ1-2, with D possibly matching TRBD1 (5 bases). Trimming shortened V by 4 bases and J by 8 bases, and 14 bases separated the two germline ends. The germline CDR1 and CDR2 sequences are PRHDT and FYEKMQ (reference sequence). The length of the CDR3 is 13 residues.

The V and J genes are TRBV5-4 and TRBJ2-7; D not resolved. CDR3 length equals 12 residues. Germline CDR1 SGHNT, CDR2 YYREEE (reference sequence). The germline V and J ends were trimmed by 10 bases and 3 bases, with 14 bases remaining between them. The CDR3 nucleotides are TGTGCCGGTTCCGAACTCGGCTACGAGCAGTACTTC. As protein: CAGSELGYEQYF.

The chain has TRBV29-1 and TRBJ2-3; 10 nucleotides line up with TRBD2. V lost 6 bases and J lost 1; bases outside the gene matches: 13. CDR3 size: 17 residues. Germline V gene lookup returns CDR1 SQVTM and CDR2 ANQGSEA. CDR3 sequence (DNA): TGCAGCGTCCAAGGTAGCGGGGGGCCACTCCGCACAGATACGCAGTATTTT. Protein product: CSVQGSGGPLRTDTQYF.

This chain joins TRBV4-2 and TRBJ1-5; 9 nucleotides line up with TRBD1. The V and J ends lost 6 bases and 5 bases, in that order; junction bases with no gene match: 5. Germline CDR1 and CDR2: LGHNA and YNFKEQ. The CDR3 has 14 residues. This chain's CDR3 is CASSRQGGDQPQHF. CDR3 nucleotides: TGTGCCAGCAGTAGACAGGGGGGAGATCAGCCCCAGCATTTT.

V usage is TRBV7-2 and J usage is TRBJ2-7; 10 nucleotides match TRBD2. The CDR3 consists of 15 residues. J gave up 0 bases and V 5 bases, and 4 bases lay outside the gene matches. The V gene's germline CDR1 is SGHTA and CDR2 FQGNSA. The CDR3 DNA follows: TGTGCCAGCAGCGCGGGACTAGCGAGCTCCTACGAGCAGTACTTC. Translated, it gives CASSAGLASSYEQYF. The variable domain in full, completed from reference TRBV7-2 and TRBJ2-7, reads GAGVSQSPSNKVTEKGKDVELRCDPISGHTALYWYRQSLGQGLEFLIYFQGNSAPDKSGLPSDRFSAERTGGSVSTLTIQRTQQEDSAVYLCASSAGLASSYEQYFGPGTRLTVT.

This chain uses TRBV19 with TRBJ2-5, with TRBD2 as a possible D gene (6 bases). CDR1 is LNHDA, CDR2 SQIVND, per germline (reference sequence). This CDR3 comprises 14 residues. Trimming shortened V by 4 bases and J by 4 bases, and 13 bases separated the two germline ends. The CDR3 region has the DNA TGTGCCAGTAGTAACGCCTGGGGAGGAGAGACCCAGTACTTC. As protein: CASSNAWGGETQYF.

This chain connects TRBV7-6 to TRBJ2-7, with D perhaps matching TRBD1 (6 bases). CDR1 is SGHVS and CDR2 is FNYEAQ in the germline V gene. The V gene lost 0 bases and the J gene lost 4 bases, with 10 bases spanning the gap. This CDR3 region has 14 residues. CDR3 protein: CASSLASQGYEQYF. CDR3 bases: TGTGCCAGCAGCTTAGCGAGTCAGGGGTACGAGCAGTACTTC.

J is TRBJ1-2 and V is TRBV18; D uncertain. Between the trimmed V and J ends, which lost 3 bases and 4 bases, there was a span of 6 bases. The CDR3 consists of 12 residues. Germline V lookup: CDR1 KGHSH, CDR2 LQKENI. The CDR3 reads CASSPDTYGYTF. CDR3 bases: TGTGCCAGCTCACCCGACACCTATGGCTACACCTTC.

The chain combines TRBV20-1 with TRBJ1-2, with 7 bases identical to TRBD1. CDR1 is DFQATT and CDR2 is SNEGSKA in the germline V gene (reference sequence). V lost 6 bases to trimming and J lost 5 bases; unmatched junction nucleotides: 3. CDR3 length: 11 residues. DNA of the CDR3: TGCAGTGCCTCGACAGGGTATGGCTACACCTTC. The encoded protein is CSASTGYGYTF.

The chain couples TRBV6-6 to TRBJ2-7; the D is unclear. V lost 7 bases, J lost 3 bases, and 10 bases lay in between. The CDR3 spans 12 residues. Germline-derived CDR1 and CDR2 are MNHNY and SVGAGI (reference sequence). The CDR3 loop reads CASTSVFYEQYF. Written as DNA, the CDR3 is TGTGCCAGCACCTCAGTCTTCTACGAGCAGTACTTC.

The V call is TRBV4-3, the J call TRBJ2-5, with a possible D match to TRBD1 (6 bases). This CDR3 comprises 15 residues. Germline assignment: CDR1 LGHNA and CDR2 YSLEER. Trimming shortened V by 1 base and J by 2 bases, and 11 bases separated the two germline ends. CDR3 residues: CASSQAIRGQETQYF. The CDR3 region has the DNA TGCGCCAGCAGCCAAGCCATTAGGGGGCAAGAGACCCAGTACTTC.

The CDR3: CASPTGGEGNTIYF. The DNA of the CDR3 is TGTGCCAGCCCGACTGGAGGGGAGGGAAACACCATATATTTT. This rearrangement joins TRBV6-1 to TRBJ1-3; perhaps TRBD1 as D (5 bases). With 8 bases removed from V and 4 bases from J, the gap between germline ends came to 15 bases. This CDR3 region has 14 residues. Germline V gene data show CDR1 as MNHNS and CDR2 as SASEGT.